The 14 T cell receptor beta chains reported below all come from one sample, sequenced in a study of blood T cell repertoires in COVID-19. Libraries were prepared by immunoSEQ multiplex PCR; TCRdb keeps only in-frame clonotypes and omits some of them. The sample gives approximately 500,000 clones, about 88% of which show up once; 7.8% is in the top ten. Sequenced input: peripheral blood. The receptors were sampled from a woman aged 45 to 65 with COVID-19, enrolled during active disease.

The genes are TRBV29-1 and TRBJ2-4, with D hard to call. Germline V lookup: CDR1 SQVTM, CDR2 ANQGSEA. This CDR3 region has 15 residues. Trimming took 4 bases from V and 0 from J, leaving 13 bases between them. CDR3 DNA sequence: TGCAGCGTTGTTACGGCTCTAGTAGCCAAAAACATTCAGTACTTC. Encoded protein: CSVVTALVAKNIQYF. Full variable domain (remainder filled in from reference TRBV29-1 and TRBJ2-4): SAVISQKPSRDICQRGTSLTIQCQVDSQVTMMFWYRQQPGQSLTLIATANQGSEATYESGFVIDKFPISRPNLTFSTLTVSNMSPEDSSIYLCSVVTALVAKNIQYFGAGTRLSVL.

This rearrangement joins TRBV12-3 or TRBV12-4 to TRBJ1-1, with 8 positions matching TRBD1. The CDR3 totals 11 residues. J lost 11 bases, V lost 7 bases, and 6 bases had no gene match. CDR3 DNA sequence: TGTGCCAGCACCCGGGACAGGTTGGCTTTCTTT. This sequence encodes CASTRDRLAFF.

This chain connects TRBV27 to TRBJ1-2, with D unresolved. CDR3 size: 13 residues. Per the germline V gene, CDR1 is MNHEY and CDR2 is SMNVEV (reference sequence). Trimming cost V 3 bases and J 8 bases, with 13 bases left between them. CDR3 residues: CASSLAQAGGYTF. The CDR3 coding sequence is TGTGCCAGCAGTTTGGCTCAAGCGGGCGGCTACACCTTC.

The chain recombines TRBV28 with TRBJ1-1, with 7 bases lining up with TRBD1. Germline trimming cut 4 bases from V and 2 bases from J; bases unmatched to any gene: 4. CDR3 size: 14 residues. Germline V gene data show CDR1 as MDHEN and CDR2 as SYDVKM. The CDR3 DNA sequence: TGTGCCAGCAGTTCCCCAGGGGGTAACACTGAAGCTTTCTTT. Amino acids: CASSSPGGNTEAFF.

The table lists this clone with a count of one. DNA for the CDR3: TGCGCCAGCACCTACGGGACAGAAGCTTTCTTT. Residues: CASTYGTEAFF. This chain uses TRBV5-1 with TRBJ1-1; D is possibly TRBD1 (6 bases). Germline CDR1 and CDR2: SGHRS and YFSETQ. The CDR3 spans 11 residues. The V end lost 6 bases, the J end lost 8 bases, and 11 bases lay between the germline ends.

The chain has TRBV19 and TRBJ1-5; unclear D gene. Trimming removed 4 bases from V and 2 bases from J, with 12 bases in between. The CDR3 length is 15 residues. Germline loops: CDR1 LNHDA, CDR2 SQIVND (reference sequence). This chain's CDR3 is CASSRRFGGNQPQHF. CDR3 sequence (DNA): TGTGCCAGTAGTAGACGGTTTGGAGGCAATCAGCCCCAGCATTTT.

With regard to this clone: The sample contains more than one DNA sequence encoding this CDR3. The chain carries TRBV7-8 and TRBJ1-1, with D maybe TRBD1 (5 bases). CDR1 is SGHVS, CDR2 FQNEAQ, per germline. This CDR3 has 14 amino acids. V was clipped by 4 bases and J by 4 bases, with 13 bases between them. The CDR3 nucleotides are TGTGCCAGCAGCTCTTTGGGGGGGAGCACTGAAGCTTTCTTT. Residues: CASSSLGGSTEAFF.

V gene TRBV5-4 combines with J gene TRBJ1-2; 7 bases agree with TRBD1. Per the germline V gene, CDR1 is SGHNT and CDR2 is YYREEE (reference sequence). This CDR3 contains 15 residues. V shed 2 bases, J shed 4 bases, and the junction held 8 bases outside the gene matches. This CDR3 is CASSFTGASLYGYTF. DNA for the CDR3: TGTGCCAGCAGCTTCACAGGGGCATCCCTCTATGGCTACACCTTC.

This chain connects TRBV2 to TRBJ2-3, with a tentative D call TRBD1 (5 bases). Germline V gives CDR1 SNHLY, CDR2 FYNNEI. There are 15 residues in the CDR3. V was shortened by 6 bases and J by 0 bases, with 13 bases between the two germline ends. The CDR3 region is CASRSQGPSTDTQYF. For the CDR3, the DNA is TGTGCCAGCAGGTCCCAGGGCCCTAGCACAGATACGCAGTATTTT.

The DNA of the CDR3 is TGCGCCAGCAGTGAATTCGGGTTGGATGAGCAGTTCTTC. Its protein product is CASSEFGLDEQFF. The rearrangement uses TRBV10-1 and TRBJ2-1; D remains unclear. The CDR3 consists of 13 residues. Germline CDR1 WNHNN, CDR2 SYGVQD (reference sequence). With 3 bases removed from V and 8 bases from J, the gap between germline ends came to 11 bases.

The chain combines TRBV5-1 with TRBJ2-3; 11 nucleotides line up with TRBD2. Germline CDR1 reads SGHRS; CDR2 reads YFSETQ. There are 15 residues in the CDR3. V trimming: 3 bases; J trimming: 6 bases; junction bases outside the gene matches: 6. This CDR3 reads CASSSTSGDWDTQYF. CDR3 bases: TGCGCCAGCAGCTCGACTAGCGGGGACTGGGATACGCAGTATTTT.

This clone was counted a single time. The CDR3 reads CASSFRDRGEKLFF. In DNA, the CDR3 is TGTGCCAGCAGTTTTCGGGACAGGGGCGAAAAACTGTTTTTT. This chain uses TRBV6-6 with TRBJ1-4, with 10 nucleotides matching TRBD1. Germline-derived CDR1 and CDR2 are MNHNY and SVGAGI (reference sequence). The CDR3 consists of 14 residues. V was pared by 4 bases and J by 8 bases, with 4 bases of the junction left unmatched.

This rearrangement joins TRBV24-1 to TRBJ1-5; D is unclear. There are 14 residues in the CDR3. Germline V gene data show CDR1 as KGHDR and CDR2 as SFDVKD. Trimming removed 4 bases at V and 0 bases at J, with 6 bases between. The DNA for the CDR3 is TGTGCCACCAGTGAAGCCAATAGCAATCAGCCCCAGCATTTT. Protein: CATSEANSNQPQHF.

The chain recombines TRBV2 with TRBJ1-1; TRBD1 matches 7 bases. From germline, CDR1 is SNHLY and CDR2 FYNNEI. This CDR3 contains 14 residues. Germline trimming cut 1 base from V and 5 bases from J; bases unmatched to any gene: 4. CDR3 in DNA: TGTGCCAGCAGTGAAGGAGGGGGCTGGACTGAAGCTTTCTTT. It codes for CASSEGGGWTEAFF. Using reference TRBV2 and TRBJ1-1 for the parts outside the CDR3, the full variable domain is EPEVTQTPSHQVTQMGQEVILRCVPISNHLYFYWYRQILGQKVEFLVSFYNNEISEKSEIFDDQFSVERPDGSNFTLKIRSTKLEDSAMYFCASSEGGGWTEAFFGQGTRLTVV.